The 3 T cell receptor beta chains in this list originate from one sample, sequenced in a study of post-analysis software for immune sequencing data. Study outcomes and limitations: There were five TRBV segments more frequent in patients than controls, and TRBV5-6, TRBV5-1 and TRBV20-1 were among them.

Researchers reported that TCR beta cDNA libraries carried unique molecular identifiers. A single record per CDR3 protein comes from TCRdb applying MiXCR to the PCR reads. Here the sample spans some 500,000 distinct CDR3 sequences, roughly 45% being singletons. Which antigens these TCRs recognize remains unknown. Sequenced sample: blood. These receptors originate from a girl aged 10 to 17 with multiple sclerosis.

The CDR3 is CAISDPYRGRRVYGYTF. The CDR3 DNA sequence: TGTGCCATCAGCGATCCCTACAGGGGGCGTAGGGTCTATGGCTACACCTTC. This chain links TRBV10-3 with TRBJ1-2; 9 bases agree with TRBD1. Germline lookup yields CDR1 ENHRY and CDR2 SYGVKD. The junction had 15 bases not matched to a gene; V was cut back by 6 bases and J by 4 bases. There are 17 residues in the CDR3.

The chain uses TRBV27 and TRBJ1-1; no clear D gene. The CDR3 consists of 19 residues. V lost 4 bases to trimming and J lost 0 bases, with 24 bases between them. Germline V gene data show CDR1 as MNHEY and CDR2 as SMNVEV (reference sequence). DNA for the CDR3: TGTGCCAGCAGTTCAGATTGGTCCAGCGCAGGACCCATGAACACTGAAGCTTTCTTT. This codes for CASSSDWSSAGPMNTEAFF.

This clonotype has a handful of counts. The rearrangement joins TRBV20-1 to TRBJ1-2; 10 nucleotides line up with TRBD1. This CDR3 contains 14 residues. With V trimmed by 5 bases and J by 3 bases, 6 bases remained unmatched. CDR1 and CDR2 from the germline V gene are DFQATT and SNEGSKA (reference sequence). CDR3 region: CSAETGGVDYGYTF. For the CDR3, the DNA is TGCAGTGCTGAGACAGGGGGCGTGGACTATGGCTACACCTTC.